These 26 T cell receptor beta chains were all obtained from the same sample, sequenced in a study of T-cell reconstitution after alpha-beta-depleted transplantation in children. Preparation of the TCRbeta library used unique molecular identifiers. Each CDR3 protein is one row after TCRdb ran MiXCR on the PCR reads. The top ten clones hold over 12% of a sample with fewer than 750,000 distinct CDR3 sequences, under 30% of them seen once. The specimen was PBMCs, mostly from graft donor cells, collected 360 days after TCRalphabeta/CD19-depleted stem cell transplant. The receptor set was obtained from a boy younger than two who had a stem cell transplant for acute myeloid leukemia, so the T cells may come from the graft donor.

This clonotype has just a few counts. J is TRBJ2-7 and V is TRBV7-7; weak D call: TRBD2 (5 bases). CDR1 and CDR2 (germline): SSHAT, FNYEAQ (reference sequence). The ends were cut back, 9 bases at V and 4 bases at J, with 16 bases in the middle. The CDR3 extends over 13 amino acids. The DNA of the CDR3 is TGTGCCAGGAGTACCGAGGGCCTTTACGAGCAGTACGTC. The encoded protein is CARSTEGLYEQYV.

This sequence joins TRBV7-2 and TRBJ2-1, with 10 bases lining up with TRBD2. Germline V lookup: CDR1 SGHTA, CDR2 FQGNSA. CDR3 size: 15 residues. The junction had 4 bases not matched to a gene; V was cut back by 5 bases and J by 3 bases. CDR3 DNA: TGTGCCAGCAGCATAACTAGCGGGAACTACAATGAGCAGTTCTTC. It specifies CASSITSGNYNEQFF.

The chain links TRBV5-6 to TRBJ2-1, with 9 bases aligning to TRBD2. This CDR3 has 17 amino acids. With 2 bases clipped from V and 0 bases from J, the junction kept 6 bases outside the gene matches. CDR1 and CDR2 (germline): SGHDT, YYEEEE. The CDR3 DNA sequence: TGTGCCAGCAGCTTTTATCTAGCGGGGAGCTCCTACAATGAGCAGTTCTTC. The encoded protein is CASSFYLAGSSYNEQFF.

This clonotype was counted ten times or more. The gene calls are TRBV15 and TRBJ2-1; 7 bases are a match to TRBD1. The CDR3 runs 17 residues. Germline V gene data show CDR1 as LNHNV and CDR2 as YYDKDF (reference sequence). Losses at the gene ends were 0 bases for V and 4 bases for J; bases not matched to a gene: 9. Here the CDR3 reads CATSRDRTGVGYNEQFF. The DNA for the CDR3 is TGTGCCACCAGCAGAGACCGAACAGGGGTTGGGTACAATGAGCAGTTCTTC.

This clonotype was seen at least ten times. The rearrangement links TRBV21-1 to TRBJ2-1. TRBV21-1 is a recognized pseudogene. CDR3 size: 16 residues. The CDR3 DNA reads TGTGCCAGCAGCAAAGAACGGGCGAGCTCCTACAATGAGCAGTTCTTC. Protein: CASSKERASSYNEQFF.

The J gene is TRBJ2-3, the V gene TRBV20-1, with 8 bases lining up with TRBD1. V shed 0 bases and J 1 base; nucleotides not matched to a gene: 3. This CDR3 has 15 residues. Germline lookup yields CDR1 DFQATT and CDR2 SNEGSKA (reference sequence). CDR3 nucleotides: TGCAGTGCTAGAGAAGGACAGGGAGGCACAGATACGCAGTATTTT. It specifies CSAREGQGGTDTQYF.

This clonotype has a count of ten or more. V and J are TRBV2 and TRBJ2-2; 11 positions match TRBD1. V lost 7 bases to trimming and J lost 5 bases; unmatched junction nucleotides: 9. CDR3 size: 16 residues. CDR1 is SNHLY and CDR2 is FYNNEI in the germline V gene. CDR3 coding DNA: TGTGCCAGCACAAGGGACAGGGGGAGTCGGACCGGGGAGCTGTTTTTT. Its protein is CASTRDRGSRTGELFF.

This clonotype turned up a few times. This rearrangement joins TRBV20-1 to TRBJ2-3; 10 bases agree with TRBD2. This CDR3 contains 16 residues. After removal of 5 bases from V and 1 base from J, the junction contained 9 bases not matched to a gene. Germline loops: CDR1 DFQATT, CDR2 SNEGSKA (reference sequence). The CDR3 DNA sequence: TGCAGTGCTCCCCTTACTAGCGGGGTTCGCACAGATACGCAGTATTTT. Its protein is CSAPLTSGVRTDTQYF.

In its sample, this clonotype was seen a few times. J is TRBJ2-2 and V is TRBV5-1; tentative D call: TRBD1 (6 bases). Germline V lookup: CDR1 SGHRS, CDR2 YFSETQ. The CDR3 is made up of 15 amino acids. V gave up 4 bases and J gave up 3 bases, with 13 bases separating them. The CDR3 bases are TGCGCCAGCAGCACCCTACAGGGAGACACCGGGGAGCTGTTTTTT. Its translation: CASSTLQGDTGELFF.

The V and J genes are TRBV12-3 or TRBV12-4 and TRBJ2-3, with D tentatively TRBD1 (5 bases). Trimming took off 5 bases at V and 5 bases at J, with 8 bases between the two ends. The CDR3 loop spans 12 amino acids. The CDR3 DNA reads TGTGCCAGCAGTAGGGGCGTAGATACGCAGTATTTT. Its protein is CASSRGVDTQYF.

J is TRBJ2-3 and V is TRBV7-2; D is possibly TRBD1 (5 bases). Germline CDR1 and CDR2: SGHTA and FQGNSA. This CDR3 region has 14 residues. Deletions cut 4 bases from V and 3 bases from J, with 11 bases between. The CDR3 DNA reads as TGTGCCAGCAGCTCAGGGTACGGGACAGATACGCAGTATTTT. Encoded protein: CASSSGYGTDTQYF.

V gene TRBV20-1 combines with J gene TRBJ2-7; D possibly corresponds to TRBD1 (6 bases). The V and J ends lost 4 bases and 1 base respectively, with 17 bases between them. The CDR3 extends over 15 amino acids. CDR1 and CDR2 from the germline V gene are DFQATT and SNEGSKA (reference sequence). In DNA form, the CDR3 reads TGCAGTGCTACGTCGCCTAGAGGGGGATCCTACGAGCAGTACGTC. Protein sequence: CSATSPRGGSYEQYV.

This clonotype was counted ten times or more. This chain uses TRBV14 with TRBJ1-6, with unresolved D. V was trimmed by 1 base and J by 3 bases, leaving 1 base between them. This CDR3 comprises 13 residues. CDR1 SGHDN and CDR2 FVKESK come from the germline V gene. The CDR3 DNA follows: TGTGCCAGCAGCCAAGTCTATAATTCACCCCTCCACTTT. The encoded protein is CASSQVYNSPLHF.

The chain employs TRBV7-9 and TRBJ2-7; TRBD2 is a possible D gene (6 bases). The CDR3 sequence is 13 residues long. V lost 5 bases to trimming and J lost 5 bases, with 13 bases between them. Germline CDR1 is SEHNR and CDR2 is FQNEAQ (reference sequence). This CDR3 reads CASSGSGSHEQYF. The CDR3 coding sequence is TGTGCCAGCAGCGGCAGCGGGTCCCACGAGCAGTACTTC.

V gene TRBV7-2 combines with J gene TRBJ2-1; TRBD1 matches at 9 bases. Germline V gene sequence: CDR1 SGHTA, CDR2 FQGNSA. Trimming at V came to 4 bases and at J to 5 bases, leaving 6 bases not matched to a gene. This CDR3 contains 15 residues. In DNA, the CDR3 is TGTGCCAGCAGCTCGGGACAGGGCAAAGACAATGAGCAGTTCTTC. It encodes CASSSGQGKDNEQFF.

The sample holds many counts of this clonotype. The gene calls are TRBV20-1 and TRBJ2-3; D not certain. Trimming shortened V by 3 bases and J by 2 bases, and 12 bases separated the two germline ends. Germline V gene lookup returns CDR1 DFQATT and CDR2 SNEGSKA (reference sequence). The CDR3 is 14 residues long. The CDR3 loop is CSARRTSFTDTQYF. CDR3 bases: TGCAGTGCTAGGCGCACCAGTTTCACAGATACGCAGTATTTT.

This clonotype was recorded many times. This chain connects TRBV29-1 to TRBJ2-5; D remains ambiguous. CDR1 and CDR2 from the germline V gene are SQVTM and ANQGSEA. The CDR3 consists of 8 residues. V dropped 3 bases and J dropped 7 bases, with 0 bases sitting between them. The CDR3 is CSVETQYF. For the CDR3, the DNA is TGCAGCGTTGAGACCCAGTACTTC.

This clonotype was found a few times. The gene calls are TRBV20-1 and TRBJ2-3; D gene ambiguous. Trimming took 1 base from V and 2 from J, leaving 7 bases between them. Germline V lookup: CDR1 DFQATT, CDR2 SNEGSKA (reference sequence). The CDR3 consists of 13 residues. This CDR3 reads CSARAVVTDTQYF. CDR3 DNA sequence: TGCAGTGCTAGAGCGGTAGTCACAGATACGCAGTATTTT.

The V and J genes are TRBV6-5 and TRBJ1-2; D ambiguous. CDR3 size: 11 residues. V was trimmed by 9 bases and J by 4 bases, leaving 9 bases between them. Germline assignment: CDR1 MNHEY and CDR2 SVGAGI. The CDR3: CASVSGYGYTF. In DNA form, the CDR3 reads TGTGCCAGTGTATCCGGCTATGGCTACACCTTC.

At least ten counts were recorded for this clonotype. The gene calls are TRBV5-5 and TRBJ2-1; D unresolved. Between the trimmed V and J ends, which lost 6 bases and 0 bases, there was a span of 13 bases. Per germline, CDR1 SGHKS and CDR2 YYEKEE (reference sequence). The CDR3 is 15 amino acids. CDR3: CASTKTTPSYNEQFF. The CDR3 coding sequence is TGTGCCAGCACCAAGACGACCCCCTCCTACAATGAGCAGTTCTTC.

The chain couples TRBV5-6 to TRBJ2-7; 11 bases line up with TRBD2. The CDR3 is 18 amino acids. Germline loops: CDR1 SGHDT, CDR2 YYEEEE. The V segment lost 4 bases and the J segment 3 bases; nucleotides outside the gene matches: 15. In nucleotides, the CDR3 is TGTGCCAGCAGCCCCCGGAGGGGGCCTAGCGGGGGGTTCTACGAGCAGTACTTC. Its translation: CASSPRRGPSGGFYEQYF.

The chain's CDR3 is CSAAGTAVFPFNQPQHF. CDR3 nucleotides: TGCAGTGCTGCCGGGACAGCAGTGTTCCCGTTCAATCAGCCCCAGCATTTT. J is TRBJ1-5 and V is TRBV20-1; the match to TRBD1 covers 7 bases. V lost 5 bases and J lost 3; bases outside the gene matches: 16. Looked up from germline, CDR1 is DFQATT and CDR2 is SNEGSKA (reference sequence). The CDR3 extends over 17 amino acids.

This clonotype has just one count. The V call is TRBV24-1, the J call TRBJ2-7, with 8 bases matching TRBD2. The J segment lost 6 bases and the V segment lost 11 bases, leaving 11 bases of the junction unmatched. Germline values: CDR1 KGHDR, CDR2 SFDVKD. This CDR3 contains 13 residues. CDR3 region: CAIDAGGRFEQYV. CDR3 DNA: TGTGCCATCGACGCGGGGGGCAGGTTCGAGCAGTACGTC.

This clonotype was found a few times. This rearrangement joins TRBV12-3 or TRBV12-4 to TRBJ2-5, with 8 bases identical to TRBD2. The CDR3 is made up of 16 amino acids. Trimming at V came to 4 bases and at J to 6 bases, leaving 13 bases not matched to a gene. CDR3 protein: CASSSRGGAEGKTQYF. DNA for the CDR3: TGTGCCAGCAGTTCACGGGGGGGCGCCGAGGGAAAGACCCAGTACTTC.

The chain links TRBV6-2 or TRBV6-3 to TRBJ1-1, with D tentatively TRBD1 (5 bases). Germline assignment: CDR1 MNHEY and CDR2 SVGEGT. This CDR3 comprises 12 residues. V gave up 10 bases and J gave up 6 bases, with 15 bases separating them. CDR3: CATARGEAEAFF. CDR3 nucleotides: TGTGCCACCGCCAGAGGGGAGGCTGAAGCTTTCTTT.

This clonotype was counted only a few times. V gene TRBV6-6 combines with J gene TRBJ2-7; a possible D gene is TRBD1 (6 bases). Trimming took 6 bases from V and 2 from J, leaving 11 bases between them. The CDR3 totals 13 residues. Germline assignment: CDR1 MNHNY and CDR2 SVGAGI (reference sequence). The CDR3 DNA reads TGTGCCAGCAGCCGGGACACTACCTACGAGCAGTACGTC. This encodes CASSRDTTYEQYV.